This T cell receptor (beta chain) was documented in a study of blood T cell repertoires in COVID-19. In the study overall: Acute-phase and convalescent COVID-19 samples originated in the United States, Italy and Spain. From T cells, B-cell-depleted T cells, or PBMCs came the material, which was cDNA or gDNA.

Participants, about 18 to 90 years old, spanned approximately 25 US areas. Participants reported their clinical history, and cohort assignment relied on those reports. Generated by immunoSEQ multiplex PCR, the TCRdb table keeps only in-frame clones and is missing some. Seen here are under 350,000 clones, approximately 86% observed once, and the top ten hold around 4.2%. V shed 2 bases and J 5 bases; nucleotides not matched to a gene: 8. CDR3 length: 17 residues. Germline V gene sequence: CDR1 SGHAT, CDR2 FQNNGV. The sequence came from a woman aged 40 to 50 with acute COVID-19. The sequenced sample consisted of PBMCs or T cells enriched from blood (not recorded which). The chain joins TRBV11-2 to TRBJ2-1; 11 bases fit TRBD2. The CDR3 DNA reads as TGTGCCAGCAGCTTAAATAGCGGGAGGGCCTACAACAATGAGCAGTTCTTC. Encoded protein: CASSLNSGRAYNNEQFF.